The 14 T cell receptor beta chains in this list originate from one sample, sequenced in a study of sequential checkpoint blockade in melanoma. Indicated treatment: randomized to nivolumab then ipilimumab (arm A) or the reverse (arm B). Assay: immunoSEQ multiplex PCR; the TCRdb copy retains only in-frame clones and omits some. The data hold under 4,000 clones, with roughly 21% observed a single time. Sequenced here: tumor tissue (inferred from file names), sampled from a patient given nivolumab and ipilimumab in sequence. The source is a human donor with melanoma.

This clone was picked up a small number of times. J is TRBJ1-1 and V is TRBV12-5, with D unresolved. Per the germline V gene, CDR1 is LGHNT and CDR2 is FRNRAP. CDR3 length: 12 amino acids. CDR3 in amino acids: CASTQQNTEAFF. DNA of the CDR3: TGTGCCAGCACCCAACAGAACACTGAAGCTTTCTTT.

The chain carries TRBV19 and TRBJ2-6; maybe TRBD2 (5 bases). The CDR3 sequence is 18 residues long. The V and J ends lost 7 bases and 3 bases respectively, with 22 bases between them. The germline V gene encodes CDR1 LNHDA and CDR2 SQIVND (reference sequence). CDR3 DNA sequence: TGTGCCAGTACCACGCTGAGAGGCGGGCGGTATGGGGCCAACGTCCTGACTTTC. This encodes CASTTLRGGRYGANVLTF.

This clone was picked up a small number of times. The V gene is TRBV28, the J gene TRBJ1-2; D is uncertain. This CDR3 spans 14 amino acids. Germline V gene data show CDR1 as MDHEN and CDR2 as SYDVKM. Trimming pared 1 base from V and 8 bases from J, leaving 14 bases between. CDR3 DNA: TGTGCCAGCAGTTTATCGAGTGTTAGGACCGGCTACACCTTC. Its protein is CASSLSSVRTGYTF.

In this sample, this clone turned up a few times. The chain joins TRBV10-3 to TRBJ2-7, with D perhaps TRBD2 (5 bases). In germline, CDR1 is ENHRY, CDR2 SYGVKD. The CDR3 covers 13 residues. The V gene lost 2 bases and the J gene lost 4 bases, with 9 bases spanning the gap. The CDR3 region is CAISEVRGYEQYF. The CDR3 DNA sequence: TGTGCCATCAGTGAGGTCCGAGGGTACGAGCAGTACTTC.

Relative to its sample, this clone is medium-sized. The chain carries TRBV11-3 and TRBJ1-1, with D hard to call. V was clipped by 5 bases and J by 4 bases, with 20 bases between them. There are 16 residues in the CDR3. Germline-derived CDR1 and CDR2 are SGHNT and YENEEA. CDR3 loop: CASSPLETVDATEAFF. The CDR3 coding sequence is TGTGCCAGCAGCCCTCTAGAAACCGTCGATGCCACTGAAGCTTTCTTT.

CDR3 protein: CASTPVSSYNSPLHF. The CDR3 DNA is TGTGCCAGCACCCCGGTCAGCTCCTATAATTCACCCCTCCACTTT. This chain links TRBV6-8 with TRBJ1-6; D call uncertain. CDR1 and CDR2 from the germline V gene are MNHGY and SAAAGT. The CDR3 covers 15 residues. With 7 bases removed from V and 0 bases from J, the gap between germline ends came to 10 bases.

Judged by abundance, this clone is medium-sized. This chain uses TRBV11-3 with TRBJ1-4, with 7 nucleotides matching TRBD1. CDR1 SGHNT and CDR2 YENEEA come from the germline V gene. J gave up 5 bases and V 4 bases, and 7 bases lay outside the gene matches. The CDR3 runs to 15 residues. DNA of the CDR3: TGTGCCAGCAGCTCCCAGACAGGGAGCAATGAAAAACTGTTTTTT. Amino acids: CASSSQTGSNEKLFF.

The chain employs TRBV25-1 and TRBJ2-7, with 7 bases fitting TRBD1. V was pared by 3 bases and J by 0 bases, with 5 bases of the junction left unmatched. This CDR3 comprises 15 residues. From germline, CDR1 is MGHDK and CDR2 SYGVNS. Here the CDR3 reads CASSDTGASSYEQYF. The CDR3, as DNA: TGTGCCAGCAGTGATACAGGGGCCAGCTCCTACGAGCAGTACTTC.

J is TRBJ2-1 and V is TRBV28; a possible D gene is TRBD2 (5 bases). Trimming removed 2 bases from V and 3 bases from J, with 14 bases in between. CDR3 length: 16 amino acids. Looked up from germline, CDR1 is MDHEN and CDR2 is SYDVKM. The CDR3 DNA sequence: TGTGCCAGCAGTTTAGGCGGGTCCGCCCACTACAATGAGCAGTTCTTC. Translated: CASSLGGSAHYNEQFF.

Only a few counts were recorded for this clone. V and J are TRBV9 and TRBJ2-3, with D perhaps TRBD2 (5 bases). V lost 6 bases and J lost 4, with 21 bases in between. This CDR3 has 16 amino acids. Germline values: CDR1 SGDLS, CDR2 YYNGEE. In nucleotides, the CDR3 is TGTGCCAGCACACCGTCCACCGGGAACCCGGCAGATACGCAGTATTTT. Translation: CASTPSTGNPADTQYF.

The CDR3 here is CASSLGGGNQPQHF. The CDR3 DNA reads TGTGCCAGCAGTTTAGGGGGGGGCAATCAGCCCCAGCATTTT. The V gene is TRBV28, the J gene TRBJ1-5; D possibly corresponds to TRBD1 (5 bases). The CDR3 has 14 amino acids. With 2 bases removed from V and 2 bases from J, the gap between germline ends came to 7 bases. Germline V gene data show CDR1 as MDHEN and CDR2 as SYDVKM.

This clone rates as medium-sized. V is TRBV9 and J is TRBJ2-1; D is possibly TRBD1 or TRBD2 (6 bases each). The V gene lost 4 bases and the J gene lost 6 bases, with 8 bases spanning the gap. In germline, CDR1 is SGDLS, CDR2 YYNGEE. CDR3 size: 12 residues. CDR3 sequence (DNA): TGTGCCAGCAGCCCGGGGGCCAATGAGCAGTTCTTC. Protein sequence: CASSPGANEQFF.

This clone was counted only a few times. The chain employs TRBV14 and TRBJ1-6; 7 bases align to TRBD1. Trimming removed 4 bases from V and 10 bases from J; junction bases left unmatched: 4. Per germline, CDR1 SGHDN and CDR2 FVKESK. The CDR3 extends over 13 amino acids. The DNA of the CDR3 is TGTGCCAGCAGCCTTACAGGGGAGTCACCCCTCCACTTT. This encodes CASSLTGESPLHF.

This clone turned up a few times. The CDR3 spells CSVEESSGGSLGEQFF. DNA for the CDR3: TGCAGCGTTGAAGAGTCGAGCGGGGGAAGTTTGGGTGAGCAGTTCTTC. The chain uses TRBV29-1 and TRBJ2-1; TRBD2 matches at 8 bases. V gave up 0 bases and J gave up 9 bases; unmatched junction bases: 13. There are 16 residues in the CDR3. Germline-derived CDR1 and CDR2 are SQVTM and ANQGSEA.